One sample yielded the 20 T cell receptor beta chains listed below, sequenced in a study of blood T cell repertoires in COVID-19. The assay was immunoSEQ multiplex PCR, and TCRdb's table has in-frame clones only and misses some. Here the sample spans 150,000 or so clones, approximately 90% being singletons. The sequencing input was peripheral blood. The receptors originated from a man aged 18 to 29 with COVID-19, enrolled during active disease.

The chain employs TRBV5-6 and TRBJ2-7; 7 bases are shared with TRBD1. Germline CDR1 SGHDT, CDR2 YYEEEE. Trimming at V came to 4 bases and at J to 1 base, leaving 5 bases not matched to a gene. This CDR3 region has 14 residues. The CDR3 sequence is CASSLGTASYEQYF. CDR3 nucleotide sequence: TGTGCCAGCAGCCTAGGGACAGCTTCCTACGAGCAGTACTTC.

The chain uses TRBV6-6 and TRBJ1-2, with D perhaps matching TRBD1 (5 bases). The CDR3 extends over 14 amino acids. Germline V gene lookup returns CDR1 MNHNY and CDR2 SVGAGI (reference sequence). Trimming left V 0 bases short and J 2 bases short, with 7 bases between. In DNA, the CDR3 is TGTGCCAGCAGTTACTCAGACAGAAACTATGGCTACACCTTC. It encodes CASSYSDRNYGYTF.

This rearrangement joins TRBV30 to TRBJ2-2, with 8 positions matching TRBD1. Germline CDR1 reads GTSNPN; CDR2 reads SVGIG (reference sequence). After removal of 2 bases from V and 1 base from J, the junction contained 6 bases not matched to a gene. The CDR3 length is 16 residues. This chain's CDR3 is CAWSRQGSVNTGELFF. The CDR3 bases are TGTGCCTGGAGTAGACAGGGGAGCGTGAACACCGGGGAGCTGTTTTTT.

The chain couples TRBV24-1 to TRBJ2-1; 13 bases fit TRBD2. The CDR3 is 19 residues long. The junction had 16 bases not matched to a gene; V was cut back by 3 bases and J by 9 bases. Germline values: CDR1 KGHDR, CDR2 SFDVKD. Here the CDR3 reads CATSDTLAGGPGTYGEQFF. CDR3 coding DNA: TGTGCCACCAGTGATACACTAGCGGGAGGGCCGGGTACGTACGGTGAGCAGTTCTTC.

The CDR3: CASSRTSGGPYEQYF. Written as DNA, the CDR3 is TGTGCCAGCAGCAGGACTAGTGGGGGCCCCTACGAGCAGTACTTC. V usage is TRBV5-4 and J usage is TRBJ2-7, with a tentative D call TRBD2 (7 bases). Germline CDR1 reads SGHNT; CDR2 reads YYREEE (reference sequence). The CDR3 has 15 amino acids. Trimming removed 4 bases from V and 2 bases from J, with 16 bases in between.

This clone was detected once. This chain joins TRBV30 and TRBJ2-2; 9 nucleotides line up with TRBD1. Germline V gene data show CDR1 as GTSNPN and CDR2 as SVGIG (reference sequence). This CDR3 spans 14 amino acids. V gave up 1 base and J gave up 6 bases; unmatched junction bases: 3. The CDR3: CAWSGDREAGELFF. CDR3 in DNA: TGTGCCTGGAGTGGGGACAGGGAGGCCGGGGAGCTGTTTTTT.

This clone was observed a single time. The chain has TRBV7-9 and TRBJ2-3; 9 positions match TRBD2. Trimming cost V 4 bases and J 2 bases; bases outside gene matches: 7. Germline V lookup: CDR1 SEHNR, CDR2 FQNEAQ (reference sequence). The CDR3 runs 16 residues. CDR3 in DNA: TGTGCCAGCAGCTCCGGGACTAGCCTACTCACAGATACGCAGTATTTT. Its protein product is CASSSGTSLLTDTQYF.

The genes are TRBV5-6 and TRBJ2-7; a weak D match, TRBD1 (5 bases). Germline values: CDR1 SGHDT, CDR2 YYEEEE. This CDR3 comprises 15 residues. Trimming took off 3 bases at V and 2 bases at J, with 15 bases between the two ends. For the CDR3, the DNA is TGTGCCAGCAGCTATGTTCCAGGGATCCCCTACGAGCAGTACTTC. Translation: CASSYVPGIPYEQYF.

The CDR3 DNA reads as TGTGCCAGCGAAGGGGTCGGAAACTATGGCTACACCTTC. Protein: CASEGVGNYGYTF. The V gene is TRBV25-1, the J gene TRBJ1-2, with a weak D call TRBD1 (5 bases). The CDR3 contains 13 residues. V lost 8 bases and J 2 bases, leaving 12 bases between the germline ends. Germline CDR1 and CDR2: MGHDK and SYGVNS.

The gene calls are TRBV5-6 and TRBJ1-6; unclear D gene. Germline V lookup: CDR1 SGHDT, CDR2 YYEEEE. CDR3 length: 16 amino acids. With 0 bases removed from V and 0 bases from J, the gap between germline ends came to 7 bases. CDR3 sequence reads: CASSLEGSSYNSPLHF. In DNA, the CDR3 is TGTGCCAGCAGCTTGGAAGGGAGCTCCTATAATTCACCCCTCCACTTT.

This rearrangement joins TRBV5-4 to TRBJ2-1; 10 positions agree with TRBD1. V was clipped by 2 bases and J by 8 bases; unmatched bases: 7. The germline CDR1 and CDR2 sequences are SGHNT and YYREEE (reference sequence). The CDR3 contains 15 residues. Here the CDR3 DNA reads TGTGCCAGCAGCTTTCCGGGACAGGGGTACCATGAGCAGTTCTTC. Its translation: CASSFPGQGYHEQFF. Using reference TRBV5-4 and TRBJ2-1 for the parts outside the CDR3, the full variable domain is ETGVTQSPTHLIKTRGQQVTLRCSSQSGHNTVSWYQQALGQGPQFIFQYYREEENGRGNFPPRFSGLQFPNYSSELNVNALELDDSALYLCASSFPGQGYHEQFFGPGTRLTVL.

V gene TRBV30 combines with J gene TRBJ1-1; D remains ambiguous. This CDR3 spans 15 amino acids. The germline V gene has CDR1 GTSNPN and CDR2 SVGIG (reference sequence). Between the trimmed V and J ends, which lost 7 bases and 4 bases, there was a span of 22 bases. The CDR3 sequence: CAFDPLDSGRTEAFF. In nucleotides, the CDR3 is TGTGCCTTTGACCCACTGGACTCAGGACGCACTGAAGCTTTCTTT.

The V call is TRBV28, the J call TRBJ2-7; tentative D call: TRBD2 (6 bases). Germline V lookup: CDR1 MDHEN, CDR2 SYDVKM. V lost 4 bases, J lost 2 bases, and 15 bases lay in between. The CDR3 is 15 residues long. CDR3 region: CASSSLSGLTYEQYF. The CDR3 DNA sequence: TGTGCCAGCAGTTCCCTTTCGGGACTGACCTACGAGCAGTACTTC.

This chain uses TRBV9 with TRBJ2-1; possible D gene TRBD1, 6 bases. Germline values: CDR1 SGDLS, CDR2 YYNGEE. This CDR3 spans 13 amino acids. Trimming took off 7 bases at V and 6 bases at J, with 14 bases between the two ends. CDR3 in DNA: TGTGCCAGCGCGACTGCAGGGGCCAATGAGCAGTTCTTC. Translated, it gives CASATAGANEQFF.

This chain joins TRBV11-2 and TRBJ2-7; TRBD1 aligns across 9 bases. V was clipped by 5 bases and J by 4 bases; unmatched bases: 6. CDR3 size: 14 residues. Germline CDR1 SGHAT, CDR2 FQNNGV. This CDR3 reads CASSIGQGRYEQYF. Here the CDR3 DNA reads TGTGCCAGCAGCATCGGACAGGGGCGGTACGAGCAGTACTTC.

The chain couples TRBV28 to TRBJ2-5, with 8 nucleotides matching TRBD1. V dropped 2 bases and J dropped 5; count of bases not matched to a gene: 13. The CDR3 length is 17 residues. Germline values: CDR1 MDHEN, CDR2 SYDVKM. CDR3 sequence reads: CASSLRLRGPTGETQYF. The CDR3 nucleotides read TGTGCCAGCAGTTTAAGACTCAGGGGGCCGACAGGGGAGACCCAGTACTTC.

The chain couples TRBV11-2 to TRBJ1-1, with a weak D call TRBD1 (6 bases). The V end was cut by 6 bases, the J end by 2 bases, with 10 bases between. The CDR3 is made up of 13 amino acids. Germline CDR1 is SGHAT and CDR2 is FQNNGV. CDR3 nucleotides: TGTGCCAGCAGTACAGGGTTTAACACTGAAGCTTTCTTT. The encoded protein is CASSTGFNTEAFF.

The J gene is TRBJ2-6, the V gene TRBV6-5; no reliable D call. The CDR3 is 15 amino acids. Between the trimmed V and J ends, which lost 2 bases and 2 bases, there was a span of 7 bases. Germline V lookup: CDR1 MNHEY, CDR2 SVGAGI. The CDR3 coding sequence is TGTGCCAGCAGTTACAACCCAGCTGGGGCCAACGTCCTGACTTTC. This codes for CASSYNPAGANVLTF.

The J gene is TRBJ2-3, the V gene TRBV28, with TRBD2 identical over 9 bases. The CDR3 spans 15 residues. J lost 4 bases, V lost 10 bases, and 12 bases had no gene match. Germline CDR1 reads MDHEN; CDR2 reads SYDVKM. This CDR3 reads CATQITGTSPDTQYF. The CDR3 region has the DNA TGTGCCACCCAAATCACCGGGACTAGCCCAGATACGCAGTATTTT.

The chain uses TRBV19 and TRBJ2-7, with D possibly TRBD2 on 6 matching bases. This CDR3 contains 14 residues. The ends were cut back, 5 bases at V and 0 bases at J, with 11 bases in the middle. Germline V gene lookup returns CDR1 LNHDA and CDR2 SQIVND (reference sequence). CDR3 in DNA: TGTGCCAGTAGTCTAGCTAGCGACTCCTACGAGCAGTACTTC. This encodes CASSLASDSYEQYF.